This record looks at one T cell receptor (beta chain) sequence and its context. Its antigen remains unknown. Profiled with immunoSEQ multiplex PCR; TCRdb holds only in-frame clones, not every one. This table has roughly 330,000 clones, 87% appearing once. This specimen comes from a study of cytomegalovirus exposure and HLA in healthy donors. Separation from the roughly 670-subject first cohort characterized the 120-subject validation cohort, to which the donors belonged. Overall study findings and caveats: The finding came from a later analysis; first-cohort TCR clusters tended to co-occur in the 130 or so validation repertoires. Around 160 TCR beta chains were listed as cytomegalovirus-associated. In vitro confirmation showed three CMV-associated chains to be CMV antigen specific.

V lost 1 base, J lost 1 base, and 23 bases lay in between. CDR3 length: 19 residues. The germline CDR1 and CDR2 sequences are LGHNA and YSLEER. This TCR derives from a woman between 25 and 40 years old in good health and CMV-seropositive. The chain recombines TRBV4-3 with TRBJ2-7, with unresolved D. What was sequenced was PBMCs. For the CDR3, the DNA is TGCGCCAGCAGCCAAGCCCGACAAGGATCACCCCCGACATCCTACGAGCAGTACTTC. Translation gives CASSQARQGSPPTSYEQYF.